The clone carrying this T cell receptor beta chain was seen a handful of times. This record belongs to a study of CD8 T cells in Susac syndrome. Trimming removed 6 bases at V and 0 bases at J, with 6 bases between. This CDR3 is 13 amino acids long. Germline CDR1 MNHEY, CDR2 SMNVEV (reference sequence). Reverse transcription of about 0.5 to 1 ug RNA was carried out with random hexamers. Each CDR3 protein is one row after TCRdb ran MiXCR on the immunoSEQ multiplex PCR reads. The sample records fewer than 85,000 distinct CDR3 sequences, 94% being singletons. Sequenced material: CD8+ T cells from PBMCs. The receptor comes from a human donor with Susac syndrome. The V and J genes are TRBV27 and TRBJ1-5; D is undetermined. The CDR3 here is CASRGPSNQPQHF. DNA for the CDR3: TGTGCCAGCAGAGGCCCTAGCAATCAGCCCCAGCATTTT.